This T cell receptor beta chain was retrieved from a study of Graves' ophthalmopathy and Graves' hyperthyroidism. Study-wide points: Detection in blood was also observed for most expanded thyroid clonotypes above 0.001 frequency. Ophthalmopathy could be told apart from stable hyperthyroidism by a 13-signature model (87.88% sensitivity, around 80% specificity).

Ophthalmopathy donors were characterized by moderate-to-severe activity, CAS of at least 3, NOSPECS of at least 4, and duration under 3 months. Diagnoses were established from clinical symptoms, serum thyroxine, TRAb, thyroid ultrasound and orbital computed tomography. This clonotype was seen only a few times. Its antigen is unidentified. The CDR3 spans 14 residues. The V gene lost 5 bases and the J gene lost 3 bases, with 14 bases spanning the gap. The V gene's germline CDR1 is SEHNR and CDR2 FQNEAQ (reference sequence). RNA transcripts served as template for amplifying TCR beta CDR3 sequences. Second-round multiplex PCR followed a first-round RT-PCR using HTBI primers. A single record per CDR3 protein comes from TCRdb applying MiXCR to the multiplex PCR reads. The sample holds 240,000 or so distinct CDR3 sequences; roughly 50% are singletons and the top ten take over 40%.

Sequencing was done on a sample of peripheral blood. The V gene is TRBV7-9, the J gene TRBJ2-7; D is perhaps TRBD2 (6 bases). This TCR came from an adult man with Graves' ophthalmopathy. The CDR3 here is CASSTPHGGYEQYF. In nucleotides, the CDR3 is TGTGCCAGCAGCACTCCCCACGGGGGCTACGAGCAGTACTTC. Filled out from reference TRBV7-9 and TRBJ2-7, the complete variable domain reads DTGVSQNPRHKITKRGQNVTFRCDPISEHNRLYWYRQTLGQGPEFLTYFQNEAQLEKSRLLSDRFSAERPKGSFSTLEIQRTEQGDSAMYLCASSTPHGGYEQYFGPGTRLTVT.